Following are 26 T cell receptor beta chains from one sample sequenced in a study of blood T cell repertoires in COVID-19. The protocol was immunoSEQ multiplex PCR, while the TCRdb copy is restricted to in-frame clones and leaves out a portion. The table lists 80,000 to 130,000 clones, around 90% of them singletons. Sequenced: peripheral blood. The receptors originated from a man aged 70-80 years with acute or convalescent COVID-19.

This chain links TRBV7-2 with TRBJ2-5, with D perhaps matching TRBD2 (5 bases). V lost 2 bases, J lost 2 bases, and 15 bases lay in between. Germline loops: CDR1 SGHTA, CDR2 FQGNSA. The CDR3 has 16 amino acids. The CDR3 nucleotides read TGTGCCAGCAGCTTATCATTCCTAGCAGCTCAAGAGACCCAGTACTTC. Translation gives CASSLSFLAAQETQYF.

The chain combines TRBV5-1 with TRBJ2-3; 8 nucleotides line up with TRBD2. Germline V gene data show CDR1 as SGHRS and CDR2 as YFSETQ. This CDR3 has 16 amino acids. V shed 4 bases, J shed 0 bases, and the junction held 7 bases outside the gene matches. CDR3 region: CASSPAGGPSTDTQYF. The CDR3 coding sequence is TGCGCCAGCAGCCCTGCGGGGGGCCCTAGCACAGATACGCAGTATTTT.

The V and J genes are TRBV29-1 and TRBJ1-5, with D unresolved. V lost 4 bases and J 2 bases, leaving 15 bases between the germline ends. From germline, CDR1 is SQVTM and CDR2 ANQGSEA. The CDR3 runs to 15 residues. The CDR3 nucleotides are TGCAGCGTTGCCGACGGGGTTCTGGGCAATCAGCCCCAGCATTTT. Residues: CSVADGVLGNQPQHF.

CDR3 sequence (DNA): TGTGCCATCATCGGTCGGAATAGCGGGAAGGCAGATACGCAGTATTTT. Translated, it gives CAIIGRNSGKADTQYF. The chain recombines TRBV10-3 with TRBJ2-3, with 8 positions matching TRBD2. Germline values: CDR1 ENHRY, CDR2 SYGVKD. Germline trimming cut 7 bases from V and 4 bases from J; bases unmatched to any gene: 13. This CDR3 spans 16 amino acids.

V and J are TRBV18 and TRBJ2-7; 10 bases are shared with TRBD2. CDR1 is KGHSH and CDR2 is LQKENI in the germline V gene. With 5 bases clipped from V and 5 bases from J, the junction kept 6 bases outside the gene matches. CDR3 length: 14 amino acids. As DNA, the CDR3 is TGTGCCAGCTCAGGGCTAGCGGGAGCTAACGAGCAGTACTTC. Translation: CASSGLAGANEQYF. Drawing the rest from reference TRBV18 and TRBJ2-7, the complete variable domain is NAGVMQNPRHLVRRRGQEARLRCSPMKGHSHVYWYRQLPEEGLKFMVYLQKENIIDESGMPKERFSAEFPKEGPSILRIQQVVRGDSAAYFCASSGLAGANEQYFGPGTRLTVT.

V is TRBV28 and J is TRBJ2-7; a possible D gene is TRBD2 (6 bases). Looked up from germline, CDR1 is MDHEN and CDR2 is SYDVKM. V was cut by 8 bases and J by 7 bases, with 6 bases left in between. The CDR3 contains 9 residues. The DNA for the CDR3 is TGTGCCAGCGGAGGGGAGCAGTACTTC. Its translation: CASGGEQYF.

Worth noting for this clone: Different DNA sequences within this sample yield the same CDR3. The chain recombines TRBV9 with TRBJ2-1, with 7 bases identical to TRBD2. V lost 0 bases and J lost 0; bases outside the gene matches: 0. This CDR3 has 15 amino acids. CDR1 SGDLS and CDR2 YYNGEE come from the germline V gene. The CDR3 protein is CASSVGGGSYNEQFF. The CDR3 nucleotides read TGTGCCAGCAGCGTAGGCGGGGGCTCCTACAATGAGCAGTTCTTC.

This chain connects TRBV7-2 to TRBJ2-5; D not resolved. The CDR3 consists of 15 residues. Trimming took 1 base from V and 5 from J, leaving 14 bases between them. Germline V CDR1 and CDR2: SGHTA, FQGNSA. The CDR3 region is CASSLGPRVGETQYF. For the CDR3, the DNA is TGTGCCAGCAGCTTAGGACCTCGGGTCGGGGAGACCCAGTACTTC.

This clone was seen only once. The gene calls are TRBV7-2 and TRBJ2-3; 7 bases are shared with TRBD2. Germline-derived CDR1 and CDR2 are SGHTA and FQGNSA. The junction had 9 bases not matched to a gene; V was cut back by 6 bases and J by 6 bases. The CDR3 extends over 14 amino acids. CDR3 residues: CASRVGSGGDTQYF. CDR3 nucleotide sequence: TGTGCCAGCAGAGTAGGATCCGGGGGGGATACGCAGTATTTT.

The chain employs TRBV29-1 and TRBJ2-7, with 16 bases identical to TRBD2. The V and J ends lost 6 bases and 4 bases, in that order; junction bases with no gene match: 9. The CDR3 totals 16 residues. The germline gives CDR1 SQVTM, CDR2 ANQGSEA. In nucleotides, the CDR3 is TGCAGCGTCGACCCGGGACTAGCGGGAGGGCCGTACGAGCAGTACTTC. Translating it yields CSVDPGLAGGPYEQYF.

The chain recombines TRBV11-3 with TRBJ2-7, with TRBD1 matching 8 bases. Trimming took 5 bases from V and 3 from J; bases not matched to a gene: 3. There are 13 residues in the CDR3. CDR1 and CDR2 from the germline V gene are SGHNT and YENEEA. CDR3 protein: CASSHGTGYEQYF. DNA for the CDR3: TGTGCCAGCAGCCATGGGACAGGCTACGAGCAGTACTTC.

The chain links TRBV10-3 to TRBJ1-4, with a tentative D call TRBD1 (5 bases). Germline V gives CDR1 ENHRY, CDR2 SYGVKD. The CDR3 contains 14 residues. V lost 6 bases and J lost 0, with 8 bases in between. CDR3 coding DNA: TGTGCCATCAGCCCAGGGACAACTAATGAAAAACTGTTTTTT. This sequence encodes CAISPGTTNEKLFF.

This chain joins TRBV6-4 and TRBJ2-7; tentative D call: TRBD1 (6 bases). Germline V gives CDR1 MRHNA, CDR2 SNTAGT. This CDR3 region has 15 residues. V lost 7 bases, J lost 4 bases, and 20 bases lay in between. CDR3: CASNTVQGRRYEQYF. CDR3 coding DNA: TGTGCCAGCAATACCGTACAGGGAAGAAGATACGAGCAGTACTTC.

The V and J genes are TRBV15 and TRBJ2-5, with D perhaps TRBD1 (5 bases). This CDR3 comprises 15 residues. From germline, CDR1 is LNHNV and CDR2 YYDKDF (reference sequence). Trimming took 2 bases from V and 7 from J, leaving 17 bases between them. The CDR3 loop reads CATSRYPTVGLTQYF. In nucleotides, the CDR3 is TGTGCCACCAGCAGATATCCCACGGTGGGGCTGACCCAGTACTTC.

The gene calls are TRBV5-1 and TRBJ2-7, with 7 bases that match TRBD1. The CDR3 sequence is 14 residues long. V was pared by 4 bases and J by 2 bases, with 6 bases of the junction left unmatched. The germline CDR1 and CDR2 sequences are SGHRS and YFSETQ. The DNA of the CDR3 is TGCGCCAGCAGCCCGACAGGGAACCCCTACGAGCAGTACTTC. This translates into CASSPTGNPYEQYF.

The chain recombines TRBV5-1 with TRBJ2-5; 10 positions match TRBD2. This CDR3 is built from 17 residues. CDR1 SGHRS and CDR2 YFSETQ come from the germline V gene. With V trimmed by 4 bases and J by 0 bases, 9 bases remained unmatched. CDR3 in amino acids: CASSQSSGGLYQETQYF. CDR3 bases: TGCGCCAGCAGCCAGTCTAGCGGGGGCCTGTACCAAGAGACCCAGTACTTC.

The chain carries TRBV4-2 and TRBJ2-1; D might be TRBD2 (6 bases). The ends were cut back, 2 bases at V and 10 bases at J, with 21 bases in the middle. CDR3 size: 16 residues. Per germline, CDR1 LGHNA and CDR2 YNFKEQ. The CDR3 DNA reads as TGTGCCAGCAGCCAACCCATTGGCAGCGGGCAGGAAGAGCAGTTCTTC. Translation: CASSQPIGSGQEEQFF.

This clone has only one observation. The genes are TRBV13 and TRBJ2-1; no clear D gene. Germline CDR1 PRHDT, CDR2 FYEKMQ (reference sequence). V was cut by 6 bases and J by 0 bases, with 6 bases left in between. The CDR3 is 13 residues long. The chain's CDR3 is CASRLSSYNEQFF. For the CDR3, the DNA is TGTGCCAGCAGGTTGAGCTCCTACAATGAGCAGTTCTTC. The full variable domain, its missing parts supplied by reference TRBV13 and TRBJ2-1, is AAGVIQSPRHLIKEKRETATLKCYPIPRHDTVYWYQQGPGQDPQFLISFYEKMQSDKGSIPDRFSAQQFSDYHSELNMSSLELGDSALYFCASRLSSYNEQFFGPGTRLTVL.

This clone was seen just once. The rearrangement links TRBV6-2 or TRBV6-3 to TRBJ1-5; TRBD1 agrees at 8 bases. The J segment lost 2 bases and the V segment lost 6 bases, leaving 6 bases of the junction unmatched. The V gene's germline CDR1 is MNHEY and CDR2 SVGEGT. The CDR3 length is 15 residues. The CDR3 reads CASSRGQGGNQPQHF. The CDR3 DNA follows: TGTGCCAGCAGCCGAGGACAGGGTGGCAATCAGCCCCAGCATTTT.

This sequence joins TRBV28 and TRBJ1-5; possibly TRBD1 for D (6 bases). Germline V gives CDR1 MDHEN, CDR2 SYDVKM. The V end lost 2 bases, the J end lost 0 bases, and 11 bases lay between the germline ends. The CDR3 totals 16 residues. CDR3 in DNA: TGTGCCAGCAGTTTAGGGACATATTATAGCAATCAGCCCCAGCATTTT. Translating gives CASSLGTYYSNQPQHF.

The chain joins TRBV29-1 to TRBJ1-2; D might be TRBD1 (5 bases). Germline loops: CDR1 SQVTM, CDR2 ANQGSEA. CDR3 length equals 14 residues. V was cut by 3 bases and J by 5 bases, with 16 bases left in between. The CDR3, as DNA: TGCAGCGTTGATCCGTCTGGGACTGGGTATGGCTACACCTTC. Translating gives CSVDPSGTGYGYTF. Combining the CDR3 with reference TRBV29-1 and TRBJ1-2 gives the whole variable domain SAVISQKPSRDICQRGTSLTIQCQVDSQVTMMFWYRQQPGQSLTLIATANQGSEATYESGFVIDKFPISRPNLTFSTLTVSNMSPEDSSIYLCSVDPSGTGYGYTFGSGTRLTVV.

This chain connects TRBV10-3 to TRBJ1-5; a possible D gene is TRBD1 (5 bases). Germline assignment: CDR1 ENHRY and CDR2 SYGVKD. The CDR3 extends over 14 amino acids. The V and J ends lost 3 bases and 6 bases respectively, with 12 bases between them. In DNA form, the CDR3 reads TGTGCCATCAGTGAAGCAGGGCAGGGTCAGCCCCAGCATTTT. This encodes CAISEAGQGQPQHF.

V and J are TRBV11-2 and TRBJ1-1; D not certain. Trimming removed 2 bases from V and 7 bases from J, with 17 bases in between. This CDR3 spans 15 amino acids. Germline values: CDR1 SGHAT, CDR2 FQNNGV. CDR3 region: CASSLHRVGSHEAFF. The CDR3 nucleotides read TGTGCCAGCAGCTTACACCGTGTTGGCAGTCATGAAGCTTTCTTT.

The count of this clone is one. The rearrangement uses TRBV28 and TRBJ1-1; the match to TRBD1 covers 7 bases. J gave up 4 bases and V 5 bases, and 7 bases lay outside the gene matches. The CDR3 runs to 14 residues. Germline V gene lookup returns CDR1 MDHEN and CDR2 SYDVKM. The CDR3 DNA sequence: TGTGCCAGCAGTAATACAGGGGTGGGCACTGAAGCTTTCTTT. This sequence encodes CASSNTGVGTEAFF.

The rearrangement links TRBV5-6 to TRBJ2-1; 7 bases are a match to TRBD2. This CDR3 spans 14 amino acids. J gave up 7 bases and V 0 bases, and 4 bases lay outside the gene matches. Germline V CDR1 and CDR2: SGHDT, YYEEEE. The chain's CDR3 is CASSLGTRGNEQFF. DNA for the CDR3: TGTGCCAGCAGCTTGGGGACTAGGGGTAATGAGCAGTTCTTC.

This chain uses TRBV19 with TRBJ2-7, with TRBD1 matching over 8 bases. The CDR3 contains 15 residues. Germline trimming cut 3 bases from V and 3 bases from J; bases unmatched to any gene: 7. The germline CDR1 and CDR2 sequences are LNHDA and SQIVND (reference sequence). The CDR3 DNA reads TGTGCCAGTAGTATCGACAGGGGCCGACACTACGAGCAGTACTTC. It codes for CASSIDRGRHYEQYF.